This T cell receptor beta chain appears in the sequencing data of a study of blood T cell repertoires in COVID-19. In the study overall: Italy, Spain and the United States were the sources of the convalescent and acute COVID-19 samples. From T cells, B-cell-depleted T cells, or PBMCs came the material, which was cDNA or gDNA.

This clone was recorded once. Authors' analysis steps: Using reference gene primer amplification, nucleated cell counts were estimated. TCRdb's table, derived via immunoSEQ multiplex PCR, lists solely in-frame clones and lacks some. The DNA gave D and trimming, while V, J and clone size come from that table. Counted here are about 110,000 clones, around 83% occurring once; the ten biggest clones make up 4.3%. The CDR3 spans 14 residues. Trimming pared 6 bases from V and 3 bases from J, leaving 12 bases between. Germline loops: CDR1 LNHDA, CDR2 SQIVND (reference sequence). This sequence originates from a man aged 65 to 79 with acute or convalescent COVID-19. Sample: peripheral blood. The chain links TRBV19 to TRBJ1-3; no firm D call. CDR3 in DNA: TGTGCCAGTAGGATGATGGGCAGTGGAAACACCATATATTTT. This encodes CASRMMGSGNTIYF. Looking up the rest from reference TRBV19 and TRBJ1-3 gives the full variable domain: DGGITQSPKYLFRKEGQNVTLSCEQNLNHDAMYWYRQDPGQGLRLIYYSQIVNDFQKGDIAEGYSVSREKKESFPLTVTSAQKNPTAFYLCASRMMGSGNTIYFGEGSWLTVV.